This record covers a single T cell receptor beta chain. Its antigen is as yet unknown. The data are from a study of cytomegalovirus exposure and HLA in healthy donors. The overall study: Out of several hundred genotyped donors, roughly 78% belonged to the Caucasian-associated ancestry cluster. Study observations and caveats: In vitro confirmation showed three CMV-associated chains to be CMV antigen specific.

Amplification used 60 Vbeta primers and 13 Jbeta primers. Produced via immunoSEQ multiplex PCR; TCRdb's table is partial and in-frame only. In the table there are under 150,000 clones, around 72% of which are singletons. This CDR3 has 14 residues. Germline V CDR1 and CDR2: SGHVS, FQNEAQ. The V and J ends lost 7 bases and 9 bases respectively, with 22 bases between them. Healthy bone marrow donors made up the cohort. The gene calls are TRBV7-8 and TRBJ2-7, with D maybe TRBD2 (6 bases). The specimen was PBMCs. The receptor comes from a man aged 35-49 years in good health and CMV-seronegative. CDR3 residues: CASTYSTGESGQYF. The DNA for the CDR3 is TGTGCCAGCACCTACTCGACGGGAGAATCTGGGCAGTACTTC.